Listed below are T cell receptor beta chains from one sample, sequenced in a study of glioma-infiltrating T cells. TCRdb used MiXCR to reprocess the multiplex PCR reads, holding one entry per CDR3 protein. Of tens of thousands of distinct CDR3 sequences in the sample, 20% to 25% were seen once. The source material was glioma tissue, nonneoplastic brain tissue, or PBMCs (not recorded which). The receptors were gathered from a human donor with low-grade glioma or glioblastoma, undergoing nonglioma brain surgery, or in good health (not recorded which). Both conserved end residues are part of each CDR3. The order of the fields is D gene, V gene, clone size, J gene, CDR3 DNA, CDR3 protein. D genes are given only for firm matches. Some rows mark clone size as missing; the rest say once, few, many or name a class of expanded clone.

d_call: -
v_call: TRBV29-1
clone_size: -
j_call: TRBJ1-6
cdr3_nt: TGCAGCGTTGCATACTCCCTGAATTCACCCCTCCACTTT
cdr3_aa: CSVAYSLNSPLHF

d_call: -
v_call: TRBV5-1
clone_size: many
j_call: TRBJ1-3
cdr3_nt: TGCGCCAGCAGCCCTGGGTCGAATGGAAACACCATATATTTT
cdr3_aa: CASSPGSNGNTIYF

d_call: -
v_call: TRBV2
clone_size: many
j_call: TRBJ2-7
cdr3_nt: TGTGCCAGCAGTGAAAGGACTCTCTACGAGCAGTACTTC
cdr3_aa: CASSERTLYEQYF

d_call: -
v_call: TRBV19
clone_size: many
j_call: TRBJ1-5
cdr3_nt: TGTGCCAGTAGTAAAAACATTCCGCCCCAGCATTTT
cdr3_aa: CASSKNIPPQHF

d_call: -
v_call: TRBV2
clone_size: many
j_call: TRBJ2-1
cdr3_nt: TGTGCCAGCGCCAGGCCGGACGGATACAATGAGCAGTTCTTC
cdr3_aa: CASARPDGYNEQFF

d_call: TRBD2
v_call: TRBV20-1
clone_size: many
j_call: TRBJ2-7
cdr3_nt: TGCAGTGCGCGAAGGACTAGTGGGAGCATCTACGAGCAGTACTTC
cdr3_aa: CSARRTSGSIYEQYF

d_call: -
v_call: TRBV6-1
clone_size: many
j_call: TRBJ1-5
cdr3_nt: TGTGCCAGCAGTTCCTCCTCTCCGGGCCGGGATAGCAATCAGCCCCAGCATTTT
cdr3_aa: CASSSSSPGRDSNQPQHF

d_call: TRBD1
v_call: TRBV7-2
clone_size: many
j_call: TRBJ1-2
cdr3_nt: TGTGCCAGCAGCGTAGACAGGGGGAGCTATGGCTACACCTTC
cdr3_aa: CASSVDRGSYGYTF

d_call: -
v_call: TRBV29-1
clone_size: -
j_call: TRBJ1-1
cdr3_nt: TGCAGCGTTAACGAGGCAGGGTCCTTTCGATATACTGAAGCTTTCTTT
cdr3_aa: CSVNEAGSFRYTEAFF

d_call: TRBD2
v_call: TRBV6-1
clone_size: -
j_call: TRBJ2-7
cdr3_nt: TGTGCCAGCAGTCTCCCCACTAGCGGGAGTACCTACGAGCAGTACTTC
cdr3_aa: CASSLPTSGSTYEQYF

d_call: -
v_call: TRBV3-1
clone_size: many
j_call: TRBJ2-3
cdr3_nt: TGTGCCAGCAGCCCCGGGGGAAGCAGCACAGATACGCAGTATTTT
cdr3_aa: CASSPGGSSTDTQYF

d_call: -
v_call: TRBV19
clone_size: few
j_call: TRBJ2-2
cdr3_nt: TGTGCCAGTAGTGTCAACGGGGGCGCGAGCGGGGAGCTGTTTTTT
cdr3_aa: CASSVNGGASGELFF

d_call: -
v_call: TRBV20-1
clone_size: many
j_call: TRBJ1-1
cdr3_nt: TGCAGTGCTAGCGAGACAGGGAACACTGAAGCTTTCTTT
cdr3_aa: CSASETGNTEAFF

d_call: -
v_call: TRBV6-1
clone_size: many
j_call: TRBJ1-5
cdr3_nt: TGTGCCAGCAGTTTTTTAGGGGGGGCGTGGGATCAGCCCCAGCATTTT
cdr3_aa: CASSFLGGAWDQPQHF

d_call: -
v_call: TRBV4-2
clone_size: -
j_call: TRBJ2-7
cdr3_nt: TGTGCCAGCAGCCAAGATCGGCTTGGGGTTTCCTACGAGCAGTACTTC
cdr3_aa: CASSQDRLGVSYEQYF

d_call: -
v_call: TRBV6-1
clone_size: many
j_call: TRBJ1-5
cdr3_nt: TGTGCCAGCAGTACGGACGGGTACAGCAATCAGCCCCAGCATTTT
cdr3_aa: CASSTDGYSNQPQHF

d_call: -
v_call: TRBV3-1
clone_size: few
j_call: TRBJ1-6
cdr3_nt: TGTGCCAGCAGCCAAGATCTTGGACGGACCTCCTATAATTCACCCCTCCACTTT
cdr3_aa: CASSQDLGRTSYNSPLHF

d_call: -
v_call: TRBV20-1
clone_size: many
j_call: TRBJ1-4
cdr3_nt: TGCAGTGCTAGAACGGGGATTAATGAAAAACTGTTTTTT
cdr3_aa: CSARTGINEKLFF

d_call: -
v_call: TRBV6-5
clone_size: -
j_call: TRBJ1-1
cdr3_nt: TGTGCCAGCAGTTGGACAGAGAACACTAAAGCTTTCTTT
cdr3_aa: CASSWTENTKAFF

d_call: -
v_call: TRBV5-4
clone_size: many
j_call: TRBJ1-1
cdr3_nt: TGTGCCAGCAGCTTGGTGGGAGAGGGCACTGAAGCTTTCTTT
cdr3_aa: CASSLVGEGTEAFF

d_call: -
v_call: TRBV5-6
clone_size: many
j_call: TRBJ1-1
cdr3_nt: TGTGCCAGCAGCCTCGCCGCGACTGAAGCTTTCTTT
cdr3_aa: CASSLAATEAFF

d_call: -
v_call: TRBV7-2
clone_size: many
j_call: TRBJ2-2
cdr3_nt: TGTGCCAGCAGCTTAGCGCGTCCACAGGGAGGCGCCGGGGAGCTGTTTTTT
cdr3_aa: CASSLARPQGGAGELFF

d_call: TRBD1
v_call: TRBV5-1
clone_size: few
j_call: TRBJ1-6
cdr3_nt: TGCGCCAGCAGCTCGGGACAGGGTTCCAATTCACCCCTCCACTTT
cdr3_aa: CASSSGQGSNSPLHF

d_call: -
v_call: TRBV20-1
clone_size: many
j_call: TRBJ1-5
cdr3_nt: TGCAGTGCTAGAGATTTCGCAGAGGCAGGGAATCAGCCCCAGCATTTT
cdr3_aa: CSARDFAEAGNQPQHF

d_call: TRBD1
v_call: TRBV18
clone_size: many
j_call: TRBJ1-5
cdr3_nt: TGTGCCAGCTCACCGGGACAGAAAAATCAGCCCCAGCATTTT
cdr3_aa: CASSPGQKNQPQHF

d_call: TRBD2
v_call: TRBV3-1
clone_size: -
j_call: TRBJ2-1
cdr3_nt: TGTGCCAGCAGCCAATGGGCTAGCGGGGTAAACCACAATGAGCAGTTCTTC
cdr3_aa: CASSQWASGVNHNEQFF